This T cell receptor (beta chain) was identified in a study of T cells in Graves' hyperthyroidism and ophthalmopathy. Germline V gene data show CDR1 as SNHLY and CDR2 as FYNNEI. Trimming stripped 1 base from V and 7 bases from J, with 17 bases between. This CDR3 has 15 residues. This clonotype was counted at least ten times. RNA transcripts yielded amplified TCR beta CDR3 regions. TCR CDR3 underwent first-round RT-PCR with the HTBI primer set. TCRdb used MiXCR to reprocess the multiplex PCR reads, holding one entry per CDR3 protein. The sample lists nearly 600,000 distinct CDR3 sequences, more than 11% occurring once. Patients aged 18 to 65 had newly diagnosed hyperthyroidism of under 2 months' duration. In making diagnoses, clinical symptoms, serum thyroxine and TRAb, thyroid ultrasound and orbital computed tomography were all used.

The source of this sequence is a woman in her twenties or thirties with Graves' hyperthyroidism that later progressed to Graves' ophthalmopathy. Sequenced input: blood. V is TRBV2 and J is TRBJ2-7; perhaps TRBD2 as D (6 bases). The CDR3 coding sequence is TGTGCCAGCAGTGAAGAGGCAGGGAGGTTGGTTGAGCAGTACTTC. Translated: CASSEEAGRLVEQYF.